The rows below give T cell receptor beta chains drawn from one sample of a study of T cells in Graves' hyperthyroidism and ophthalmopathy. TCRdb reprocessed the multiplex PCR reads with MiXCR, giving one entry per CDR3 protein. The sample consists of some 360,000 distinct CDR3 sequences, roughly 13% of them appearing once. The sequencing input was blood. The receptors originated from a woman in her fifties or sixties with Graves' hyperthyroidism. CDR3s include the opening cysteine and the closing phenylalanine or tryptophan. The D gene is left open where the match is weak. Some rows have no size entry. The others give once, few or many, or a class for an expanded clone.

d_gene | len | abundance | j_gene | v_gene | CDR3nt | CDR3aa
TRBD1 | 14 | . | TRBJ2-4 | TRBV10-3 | TGTGCCATCAGTGTGGGACAGGGACAAAACATTCAGTACTTC | CAISVGQGQNIQYF
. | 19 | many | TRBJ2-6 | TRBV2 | TGTGCCAGCAGTGAAGCGTCCCCTCACCCGACCTCTGGGGCCAACGTCCTGACTTTC | CASSEASPHPTSGANVLTF
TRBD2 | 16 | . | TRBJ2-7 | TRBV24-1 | TGTGCCACCAGTGACGCGTTGTATAGCGGGAGGGCCGAGCAGTACTTC | CATSDALYSGRAEQYF
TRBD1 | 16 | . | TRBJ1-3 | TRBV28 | TGTGCCAGCAGTCTTCCCTCAGGGGGCTCTGGAAACACCATATATTTT | CASSLPSGGSGNTIYF
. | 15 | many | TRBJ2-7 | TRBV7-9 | TGTGCCAGCAGCCTCACAGGGTCAAACCCCTACGAGCAGTACTTC | CASSLTGSNPYEQYF
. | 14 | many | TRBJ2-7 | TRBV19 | TGTGCCAGTAGACGGGACGGCAACGCCTACGAGCAGTACTTC | CASRRDGNAYEQYF
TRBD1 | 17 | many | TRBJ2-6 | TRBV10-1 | TGCGCCGGTTGGGACAGGGGGAAAAGTCCTGGGGCCAACGTCCTGACTTTC | CAGWDRGKSPGANVLTF
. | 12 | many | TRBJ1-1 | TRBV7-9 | TGTGCCAGCAGCTTTATTAACACTGAAGCTTTCTTT | CASSFINTEAFF
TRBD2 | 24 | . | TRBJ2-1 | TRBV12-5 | TGTGCTAGTGCTACTGCGGTAATAGGGGATGCTAGCGGGAGGACCGGATTCTCCTACAATGAGCAGTTCTTC | CASATAVIGDASGRTGFSYNEQFF
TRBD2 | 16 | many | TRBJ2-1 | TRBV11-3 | TGTGCCAGCAGCTTAGGAACTAGCGGGAGTAACAATGAGCAGTTCTTC | CASSLGTSGSNNEQFF
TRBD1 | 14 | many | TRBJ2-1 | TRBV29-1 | TGCAGCGTTCGGCACGGACAGGGTAACAATGAGCAGTTCTTC | CSVRHGQGNNEQFF
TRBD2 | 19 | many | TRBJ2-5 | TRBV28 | TGTGCCAGCAGTCAAAGCCCCTGGACTAGAGCGGCAAACCAAGAGACCCAGTACTTC | CASSQSPWTRAANQETQYF
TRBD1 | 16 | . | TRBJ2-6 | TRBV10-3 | TGTGCCATCAGGCCGGACAGGGGTTCCGGGGCCAACGTCCTGACTTTC | CAIRPDRGSGANVLTF
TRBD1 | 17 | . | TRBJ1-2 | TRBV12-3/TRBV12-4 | TGTGCCAGCAGTTTGTTTTGGACAGGGGGCTACGGCTATGGCTACACCTTC | CASSLFWTGGYGYGYTF
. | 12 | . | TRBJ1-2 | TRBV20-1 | TGCAGTGCTAGTCTTCTGCAAGAGATATACACCTTC | CSASLLQEIYTF
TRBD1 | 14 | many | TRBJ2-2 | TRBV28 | TGTGCCAGCAGGCAGACAGGGATCACCGGGGAGCTGTTTTTT | CASRQTGITGELFF
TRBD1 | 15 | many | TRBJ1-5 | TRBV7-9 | TGTGCCAGCAGTTCGGACAGGGGAAGCAATCAGCCCCAGCATTTT | CASSSDRGSNQPQHF
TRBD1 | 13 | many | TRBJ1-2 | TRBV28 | TGTGCCAGCAGTGAAGACAGGGAGGGTGGCTACACCTTC | CASSEDREGGYTF
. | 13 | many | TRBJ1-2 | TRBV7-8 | TGTGCCAGCAGCCCAACCCCGCACTATGGCTACACCTTC | CASSPTPHYGYTF
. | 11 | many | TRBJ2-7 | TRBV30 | TGTGCCTACCAACTGACCTACGAGCAGTACTTC | CAYQLTYEQYF
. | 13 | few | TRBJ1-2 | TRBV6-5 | TGTGCCAGCAGCAGGACGAAAGGCTATGGCTACACCTTC | CASSRTKGYGYTF
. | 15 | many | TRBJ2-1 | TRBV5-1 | TGCGCCAGCGCGGAGGCCCCGAGCTCCTACAATGAGCAGTTCTTC | CASAEAPSSYNEQFF
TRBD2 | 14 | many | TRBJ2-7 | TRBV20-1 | TGCAGTGCCACCGGACTAGAGAGAACCTACGAGCAGTACTTC | CSATGLERTYEQYF
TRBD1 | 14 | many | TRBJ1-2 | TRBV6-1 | TGTGCCAGCAGAAGACAGGGGGCCCAGGGTGGCTACACCTTC | CASRRQGAQGGYTF
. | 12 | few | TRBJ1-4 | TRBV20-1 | TGCAGTGCTAGAGAGGCGGGTGAAAAACTGTTTTTT | CSAREAGEKLFF
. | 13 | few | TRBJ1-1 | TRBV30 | TGTGCCTGGAGCAGGGGCACGAACACTGAAGCTTTCTTT | CAWSRGTNTEAFF
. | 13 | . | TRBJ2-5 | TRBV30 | TGTGCCTGGAGTGAAGTTCTACGCGGGACCCAGTACTTC | CAWSEVLRGTQYF
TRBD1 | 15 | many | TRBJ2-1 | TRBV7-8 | TGTGCCAGCAGCTTAGGGGGACAGCTCTACAATGAGCAGCTCTTC | CASSLGGQLYNEQLF
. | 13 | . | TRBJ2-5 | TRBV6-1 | TGTGCCAGCACCCAGGACCCCTCAGAGACCCAGTACTTC | CASTQDPSETQYF
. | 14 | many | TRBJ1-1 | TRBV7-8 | TGTGCCAGCAGCCTTACCCGACACACTCATGAAGCTTTCTTT | CASSLTRHTHEAFF
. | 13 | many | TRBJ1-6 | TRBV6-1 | TGTGCCAGCACCCGGCAGGGTGGATCACCCCTCCACTTT | CASTRQGGSPLHF
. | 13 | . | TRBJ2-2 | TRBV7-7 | TGTGCTAGCAGTGAGGGATCCACCGGGGAGCTGTTTTTT | CASSEGSTGELFF